These T cell receptor beta chains were read from a single sample in a study of Graves' ophthalmopathy and Graves' hyperthyroidism. TCRdb re-derived calls from the multiplex PCR reads in MiXCR, one entry per CDR3 protein. The repertoire holds about 550,000 distinct CDR3 sequences, roughly 39% seen once, with 3.5% to 5% in the top ten. What was sequenced was peripheral blood or thyroid tissue (not recorded which). The receptors derive from an adult man with Graves' hyperthyroidism. The CDR3 runs from the conserved cysteine through the conserved F or W. D genes are given only for firm matches. Size is stated for part of the rows, as once, few or many counts, or as a class when the clone is expanded.

v_call	d_call	clone_size	j_call	cdr3_aa	cdr3_nt
TRBV24-1	-	many	TRBJ1-5	CATSDFGTGPQHF	TGTGCCACCAGTGATTTCGGGACCGGCCCCCAGCATTTT
TRBV30	-	-	TRBJ1-6	CAWTRWVLRMNSPLHF	TGTGCCTGGACCCGTTGGGTTCTAAGAATGAATTCACCCCTCCACTTT
TRBV5-4	TRBD1	many	TRBJ2-5	CASSPRDRGDETQYF	TGTGCCAGCAGCCCCCGGGACAGGGGCGACGAGACCCAGTACTTC
TRBV24-1	TRBD2	-	TRBJ2-1	CATSDREGLGSNEQFF	TGTGCCACCAGTGACCGGGAGGGACTAGGGTCCAATGAGCAGTTCTTC
TRBV2	-	few	TRBJ1-2	CASTPVEGIHGYTF	TGTGCCAGCACTCCGGTAGAGGGGATCCATGGCTACACCTTC
TRBV6-1	TRBD1	-	TRBJ2-7	CASSEAKGTGHYEQYF	TGTGCCAGCAGTGAAGCGAAGGGGACAGGGCACTACGAGCAGTACTTC
TRBV7-6	-	many	TRBJ1-5	CASSPQGYSNQPQHF	TGTGCCAGCAGCCCGCAGGGGTATAGCAATCAGCCCCAGCATTTT
TRBV12-3/TRBV12-4	-	-	TRBJ1-1	CASSLGGRNMNTEAFF	TGTGCCAGCAGTTTAGGGGGGCGAAACATGAACACTGAAGCTTTCTTT
TRBV7-2	TRBD2	-	TRBJ2-7	CASTLVAGGTYEQYF	TGTGCCAGCACCCTCGTAGCGGGAGGCACCTACGAGCAGTACTTC
TRBV7-9	-	many	TRBJ2-2	CASSPKQRTPNTGELFF	TGTGCCAGCAGCCCTAAGCAGAGGACACCGAACACCGGGGAGCTGTTTTTT
TRBV10-3	TRBD1	many	TRBJ1-2	CAIRGTGGAEDYGYTF	TGTGCCATCAGGGGGACAGGGGGCGCGGAAGACTATGGCTACACCTTC
TRBV12-3/TRBV12-4	-	many	TRBJ1-1	CASSLDGRAFF	TGTGCCAGCAGTCTCGATGGACGGGCTTTCTTT
TRBV20-1	TRBD2	-	TRBJ2-3	CSASNIREVSTDTQYF	TGCAGTGCTTCTAACATACGGGAGGTTAGCACAGATACGCAGTATTTT
TRBV24-1	-	-	TRBJ1-6	CATSVRDTLHF	TGTGCCACCAGTGTCCGGGACACCCTCCACTTT
TRBV7-9	-	-	TRBJ1-2	CATSVPGGRGYTF	TGTGCCACCAGTGTCCCAGGTGGTAGGGGCTACACCTTC
TRBV6-5	-	many	TRBJ1-5	CASSTLGQNSNQPQHF	TGTGCCAGCAGCACACTCGGACAGAATAGCAATCAGCCCCAGCATTTT
TRBV6-5	-	-	TRBJ1-2	CASSYPAHGTDGYTF	TGTGCCAGCAGTTACCCAGCTCATGGGACGGATGGCTACACCTTC
TRBV7-2	TRBD1	-	TRBJ1-2	CASSSQGMDGYTF	TGTGCCAGCAGCTCACAGGGGATGGATGGCTACACCTTC
TRBV7-8	TRBD1	-	TRBJ2-7	CASSLAPGQGVNEQYF	TGTGCCAGCAGCTTAGCGCCGGGACAGGGGGTCAATGAGCAGTACTTC
TRBV25-1	TRBD1	many	TRBJ2-2	CASSEFPRTGNTGELFF	TGTGCCAGCAGTGAATTCCCCAGGACAGGGAACACCGGGGAGCTGTTTTTT
TRBV27	TRBD2	-	TRBJ2-2	CASSPITSGGELFF	TGTGCCAGCAGTCCGATTACTAGCGGCGGGGAGCTGTTTTTT
TRBV20-1	-	many	TRBJ1-1	CSAKDWSTEAFF	TGCAGTGCTAAGGACTGGTCCACTGAAGCTTTCTTT
TRBV4-1	TRBD1	many	TRBJ1-2	CASSHLTGGDGYTF	TGCGCCAGCAGCCACTTAACAGGGGGAGACGGCTACACCTTC
TRBV24-1	-	-	TRBJ2-1	CATSDVAPPYNEQFF	TGTGCCACCAGTGATGTTGCTCCACCCTACAATGAGCAGTTCTTC
TRBV25-1	TRBD1	once	TRBJ1-6	CASSSTGGGSPLHF	TGTGCCAGCAGTTCGACAGGGGGCGGTTCACCCCTCCACTTT
TRBV12-3/TRBV12-4	-	-	TRBJ1-3	CASSYSRQDKGSGNTIYF	TGTGCCAGCAGTTACTCGCGACAGGATAAGGGGTCTGGAAACACCATATATTTT
TRBV25-1	TRBD2	-	TRBJ2-2	CASSQWEVSGGANTGELFF	TGTGCCAGCAGCCAATGGGAGGTTAGCGGGGGCGCGAACACCGGGGAGCTGTTTTTT
TRBV7-2	-	-	TRBJ2-3	CASSVSGMGTDTQYF	TGTGCCAGCAGCGTATCAGGGATGGGCACAGATACGCAGTATTTT
TRBV2	-	-	TRBJ2-2	CASSPQQGTGELFF	TGTGCCAGCTCACCACAACAGGGTACCGGGGAGCTGTTTTTT
TRBV29-1	-	many	TRBJ1-2	CSVAEGLGGYTF	TGCAGCGTTGCGGAGGGATTGGGTGGCTACACCTTC
TRBV7-9	TRBD2	-	TRBJ2-5	CASRLAGERYF	TGTGCCAGCCGGCTAGCGGGAGAGCGGTACTTC
TRBV6-5	TRBD1	-	TRBJ1-6	CASSYPLGQGYSPLHF	TGTGCCAGCAGTTACCCTCTTGGACAGGGGTATTCACCCCTCCACTTT
TRBV29-1	TRBD2	-	TRBJ2-3	CSAGQGTSGALGGQYF	TGCAGCGCCGGACAGGGGACTAGCGGAGCCCTTGGAGGGCAGTATTTT
TRBV19	-	many	TRBJ1-1	CASSIPPDTEAFF	TGTGCCAGTAGTATACCTCCCGACACTGAAGCTTTCTTT
TRBV2	-	-	TRBJ2-5	CASGETGYF	TGTGCCAGCGGGGAGACAGGGTACTTC
TRBV6-2/TRBV6-3	-	many	TRBJ2-5	CASRKIDSEETQYF	TGTGCCAGCAGGAAGATTGACAGTGAAGAGACCCAGTACTTC
TRBV2	-	-	TRBJ2-5	CASSGTASETQYF	TGTGCCAGCAGTGGGACAGCCTCGGAGACCCAGTACTTC
TRBV11-3	-	many	TRBJ2-5	CASSRGMETQYF	TGTGCCAGCAGCAGAGGGATGGAGACCCAGTACTTC
TRBV20-1	-	-	TRBJ1-2	CSASRGGGYTF	TGCAGTGCTTCGCGGGGAGGTGGCTACACCTTC
TRBV9	-	-	TRBJ2-7	CVSSLMGNYEQYF	TGCGTCAGCAGTTTAATGGGGAACTACGAGCAGTACTTC
TRBV5-8	-	-	TRBJ1-6	CASGLEVGGNSPLHF	TGTGCCAGCGGCTTGGAGGTGGGGGGTAATTCACCCCTCCACTTT
TRBV2	-	-	TRBJ2-5	CAWSDGRETQYF	TGTGCCTGGAGTGACGGTCGAGAGACCCAGTACTTC
TRBV20-1	-	many	TRBJ2-5	CSARRTTDYQETQYF	TGCAGTGCCAGGCGAACTACAGATTACCAAGAGACCCAGTACTTC
TRBV12-3/TRBV12-4	TRBD1	many	TRBJ2-7	CASSFGTGGEQYF	TGTGCCAGCAGTTTCGGGACAGGGGGCGAGCAGTACTTC
TRBV6-6	-	many	TRBJ1-6	CASSYFGQLDSPLHF	TGTGCCAGCAGTTACTTTGGACAGCTTGATTCACCCCTCCACTTT
TRBV6-5	TRBD1	-	TRBJ2-7	CATRPGTGVYEQYF	TGTGCCACCCGCCCCGGGACAGGGGTCTACGAGCAGTACTTC
TRBV29-1	-	-	TRBJ2-7	CSVGVGPGEQYF	TGCAGCGTTGGGGTCGGGCCTGGCGAGCAGTACTTC
TRBV12-5	-	-	TRBJ1-1	CASGFGSFGRAQNTEAFF	TGTGCTAGTGGTTTCGGGAGTTTCGGACGGGCACAGAACACTGAAGCTTTCTTT